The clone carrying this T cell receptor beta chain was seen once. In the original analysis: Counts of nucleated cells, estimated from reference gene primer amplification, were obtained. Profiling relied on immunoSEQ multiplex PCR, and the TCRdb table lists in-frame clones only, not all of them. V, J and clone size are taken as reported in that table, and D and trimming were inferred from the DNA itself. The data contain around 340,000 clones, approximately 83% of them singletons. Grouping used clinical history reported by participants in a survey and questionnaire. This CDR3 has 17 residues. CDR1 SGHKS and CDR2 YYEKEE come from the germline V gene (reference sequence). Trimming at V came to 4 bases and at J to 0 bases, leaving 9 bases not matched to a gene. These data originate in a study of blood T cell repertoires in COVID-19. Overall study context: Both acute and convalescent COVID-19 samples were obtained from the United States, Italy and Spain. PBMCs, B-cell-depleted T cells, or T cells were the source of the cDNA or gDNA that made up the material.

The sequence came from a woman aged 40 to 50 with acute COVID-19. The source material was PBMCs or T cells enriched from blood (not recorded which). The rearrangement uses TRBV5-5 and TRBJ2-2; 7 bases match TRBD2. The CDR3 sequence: CASSPQRGTANTGELFF. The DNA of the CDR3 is TGTGCCAGCAGCCCCCAGCGGGGTACCGCGAACACCGGGGAGCTGTTTTTT.